One sample yielded the 17 T cell receptor beta chains listed below, sequenced in a study of neoadjuvant nivolumab and ipilimumab in lung cancer. Using immunoSEQ multiplex PCR, the repertoire was profiled, and TCRdb retains in-frame clones only, with some absent. Here the sample spans a few thousand clones, around 79% being singletons. Sequenced here: tumor tissue, sampled after neoadjuvant nivolumab, alone or with ipilimumab, at or shortly before surgery. Source of these receptors: an adult with non-small cell lung cancer.

J is TRBJ2-3 and V is TRBV7-9, with D possibly being TRBD1 (5 bases). The CDR3 runs to 15 residues. V dropped 3 bases and J dropped 2 bases, with 12 bases sitting between them. Germline values: CDR1 SEHNR, CDR2 FQNEAQ (reference sequence). This chain's CDR3 is CASSLTEIVTDTQYF. DNA of the CDR3: TGTGCCAGCAGCTTGACAGAAATAGTCACAGATACGCAGTATTTT. Looking up the rest from reference TRBV7-9 and TRBJ2-3 gives the full variable domain: DTGVSQNPRHKITKRGQNVTFRCDPISEHNRLYWYRQTLGQGPEFLTYFQNEAQLEKSRLLSDRFSAERPKGSFSTLEIQRTEQGDSAMYLCASSLTEIVTDTQYFGPGTRLTVL.

This chain uses TRBV19 with TRBJ2-2, with a weak D call TRBD1 (6 bases). Trimming took off 6 bases at V and 0 bases at J, with 8 bases between the two ends. This CDR3 has 14 amino acids. Germline lookup yields CDR1 LNHDA and CDR2 SQIVND (reference sequence). The CDR3 region has the DNA TGTGCCAGTAGAACAGGGCCGAACACCGGGGAGCTGTTTTTT. This sequence encodes CASRTGPNTGELFF.

This chain uses TRBV5-3 with TRBJ2-7; possible D gene TRBD2, 6 bases. TRBV5-3 is recorded as an ORF, its role being uncertain. The length of the CDR3 is 17 residues. V lost 0 bases and J lost 6, with 22 bases in between. CDR3 sequence (DNA): TGTGCCAGAAGCTTGGCCGAGACCTCAAGGGTGCGGGGCGAGCAGTACGTC. Translation: CARSLAETSRVRGEQYV.

The genes are TRBV4-3 and TRBJ1-3; D ambiguous. CDR3 length: 12 amino acids. V lost 4 bases, J lost 4 bases, and 5 bases lay in between. Germline V gives CDR1 LGHNA, CDR2 YSLEER. The CDR3 sequence: CASSLEGNTIYF. In DNA form, the CDR3 reads TGCGCCAGCAGCCTTGAGGGAAACACCATATATTTT.

The sample holds one count of this clone. This chain links TRBV19 with TRBJ2-1, with unresolved D. This CDR3 region has 14 residues. V was shortened by 6 bases and J by 3 bases, with 12 bases between the two germline ends. Germline V CDR1 and CDR2: LNHDA, SQIVND (reference sequence). CDR3 DNA: TGTGCCAGTAGGGGCTTTGAGGACTACAATGAGCAGTTCTTC. It specifies CASRGFEDYNEQFF.

The DNA for the CDR3 is TGTGCCACCAGCCCCGTTAGGGACACTGAAGCTTTCTTT. Its protein product is CATSPVRDTEAFF. This chain connects TRBV15 to TRBJ1-1; no definite D call. The CDR3 runs to 13 residues. Germline V CDR1 and CDR2: LNHNV, YYDKDF (reference sequence). The V end lost 5 bases, the J end lost 3 bases, and 10 bases lay between the germline ends.

The rearrangement joins TRBV7-2 to TRBJ2-1; the D is unclear. Per germline, CDR1 SGHTA and CDR2 FQGNSA. The CDR3 length is 14 residues. The V gene lost 0 bases and the J gene lost 8 bases, with 11 bases spanning the gap. DNA for the CDR3: TGTGCCAGCAGCTTAGCGGTAGGTACCGATGAGCAGTTCTTC. Encoded protein: CASSLAVGTDEQFF.

This clone was seen once. This chain connects TRBV10-3 to TRBJ2-7; the D is unclear. Germline-derived CDR1 and CDR2 are ENHRY and SYGVKD. The CDR3 loop spans 10 amino acids. V was cut by 6 bases and J by 0 bases, with 0 bases left in between. The CDR3 nucleotides are TGTGCCATCAGCTCCTACGAGCAGTACTTC. It is translated as CAISSYEQYF.

Written as DNA, the CDR3 is TGTGCCAGCACCTCGAAATGGCAGAACACTGAAGCTTTCTTT. Translating it yields CASTSKWQNTEAFF. This sequence joins TRBV2 and TRBJ1-1; D unclear. The germline V gene encodes CDR1 SNHLY and CDR2 FYNNEI. V was shortened by 7 bases and J by 1 base, with 13 bases between the two germline ends. The CDR3 loop spans 14 amino acids.

This clone was observed a few times. The CDR3 DNA is TGTGCCAGTAGTATCGGACGGCCGACCTATGGCTACACCTTC. It codes for CASSIGRPTYGYTF. The chain combines TRBV19 with TRBJ1-2; D not resolved. Looked up from germline, CDR1 is LNHDA and CDR2 is SQIVND (reference sequence). Trimming shortened V by 3 bases and J by 4 bases, and 12 bases separated the two germline ends. The CDR3 is 14 amino acids.

The V and J genes are TRBV7-9 and TRBJ2-7; D is uncertain. Per germline, CDR1 SEHNR and CDR2 FQNEAQ (reference sequence). V shed 2 bases and J shed 1 base, with 9 bases lying between them. The CDR3 consists of 14 residues. The CDR3 bases are TGTGCCAGCAGCTTAAACGAAATATCCTACGAGCAGTACTTC. Translated: CASSLNEISYEQYF.

This clone was counted only a few times. Its ends do not fully match the called genes, so a read error is possible. V usage is TRBV7-2 and J usage is TRBJ2-1, with 11 nucleotides matching TRBD2. CDR1 and CDR2 (germline): SGHTA, FQGNSA. CDR3 length: 14 residues. CDR3 protein: CASSLAGGVDEQFF. The CDR3 coding sequence is TGTGCCAGCAGCCTAGCGGGGGGTGTGGATGAGCAGTTCTTC.

CDR3 amino acids: CASSLGHYNSPLHF. The CDR3 region has the DNA TGCGCCAGCAGTCTAGGGCACTATAATTCACCCCTCCACTTT. The V gene is TRBV4-3, the J gene TRBJ1-6, with no clear D. Germline lookup yields CDR1 LGHNA and CDR2 YSLEER. The CDR3 covers 14 residues. With 6 bases removed from V and 3 bases from J, the gap between germline ends came to 9 bases.

There are a few counts of this clone. The V gene is TRBV7-8, the J gene TRBJ2-5; 10 bases fit TRBD2. The ends lost 5 bases at V and 7 bases at J; junction bases unmatched: 7. CDR3 length equals 14 residues. Germline V gene data show CDR1 as SGHVS and CDR2 as FQNEAQ. The CDR3 sequence: CASSPGTSAPTQYF. Here the CDR3 DNA reads TGTGCCAGCAGCCCCGGGACTAGCGCCCCGACCCAGTACTTC.

The rearrangement uses TRBV7-9 and TRBJ2-2; 7 bases align to TRBD2. CDR3 length: 16 residues. The V segment lost 1 base and the J segment 3 bases; nucleotides outside the gene matches: 5. The germline V gene has CDR1 SEHNR and CDR2 FQNEAQ (reference sequence). The DNA for the CDR3 is TGTGCCAGCAGCTTAGGGACTAGATTTTACACCGGGGAGCTGTTTTTT. Translated: CASSLGTRFYTGELFF.

The chain carries TRBV2 and TRBJ1-5; 7 nucleotides agree with TRBD1. In germline, CDR1 is SNHLY, CDR2 FYNNEI. The trim removed 6 bases at V and 2 bases at J, leaving 1 base unmatched. This CDR3 is 13 amino acids long. The CDR3 nucleotides are TGTGCCAGCAGCGGACAGGGCAATCAGCCCCAGCATTTT. It translates to CASSGQGNQPQHF.

V gene TRBV6-5 combines with J gene TRBJ2-5, with 8 bases aligning to TRBD1. V gave up 2 bases and J gave up 2 bases; unmatched junction bases: 7. CDR3 length equals 16 residues. Germline CDR1 reads MNHEY; CDR2 reads SVGAGI. The CDR3 sequence is CASSYGYHRGQETQYF. CDR3 in DNA: TGTGCCAGCAGTTACGGATATCACAGGGGGCAAGAGACCCAGTACTTC.